Described below is a single TCR beta chain sequence and its context. This sample stems from a study of OX40 agonist ivuxolimab in advanced cancers. Sequencing was performed with immunoSEQ multiplex PCR; in TCRdb, only in-frame clones are kept and a portion is missing. The top ten clones hold approximately 60% of a sample with roughly 20,000 clones, roughly 85% of them seen once. Germline loops: CDR1 MGHDK, CDR2 SYGVNS. This CDR3 contains 14 residues. V was trimmed by 5 bases and J by 1 base, leaving 11 bases between them. This clonotype originated in an adult with an advanced solid tumor such as melanoma, head and neck, liver or kidney cancer. This rearrangement joins TRBV25-1 to TRBJ2-5; no definite D call. The source was CD4+ or CD8+ T cells sorted from blood, collected in a trial of the OX40 agonist ivuxolimab. CDR3 sequence: CASSRTALQETQYF. As DNA, the CDR3 is TGTGCCAGCAGTCGGACGGCCCTCCAAGAGACCCAGTACTTC.